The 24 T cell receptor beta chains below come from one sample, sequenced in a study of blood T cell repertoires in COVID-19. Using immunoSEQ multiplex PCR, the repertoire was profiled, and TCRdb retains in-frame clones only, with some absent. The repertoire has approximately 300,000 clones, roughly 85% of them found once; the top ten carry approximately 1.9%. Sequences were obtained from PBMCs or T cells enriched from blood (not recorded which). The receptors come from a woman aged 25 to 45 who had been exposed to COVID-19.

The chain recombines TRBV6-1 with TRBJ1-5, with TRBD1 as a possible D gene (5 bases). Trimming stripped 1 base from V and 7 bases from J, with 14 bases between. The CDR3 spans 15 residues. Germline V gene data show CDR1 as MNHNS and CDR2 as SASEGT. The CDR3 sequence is CASSEGSGGRQPQHF. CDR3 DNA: TGTGCCAGCAGTGAAGGTTCCGGGGGACGGCAGCCCCAGCATTTT.

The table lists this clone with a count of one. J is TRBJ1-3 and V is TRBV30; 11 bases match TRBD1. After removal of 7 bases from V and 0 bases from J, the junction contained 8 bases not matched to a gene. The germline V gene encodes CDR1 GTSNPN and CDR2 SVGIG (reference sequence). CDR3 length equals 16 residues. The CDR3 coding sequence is TGTGCCTATAATCCCGGGACAGGGGGCTCTGGAAACACCATATATTTT. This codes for CAYNPGTGGSGNTIYF.

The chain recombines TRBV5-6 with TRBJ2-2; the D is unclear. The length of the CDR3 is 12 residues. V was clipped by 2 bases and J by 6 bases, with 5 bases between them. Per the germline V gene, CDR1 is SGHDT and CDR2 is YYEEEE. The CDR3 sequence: CASSLTAGELFF. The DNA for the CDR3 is TGTGCCAGCAGCTTAACGGCCGGGGAGCTGTTTTTT.

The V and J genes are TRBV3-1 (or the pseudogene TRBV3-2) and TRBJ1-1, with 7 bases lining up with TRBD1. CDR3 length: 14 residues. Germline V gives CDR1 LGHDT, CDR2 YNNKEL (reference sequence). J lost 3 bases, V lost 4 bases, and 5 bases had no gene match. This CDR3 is CASSPSGGYTEAFF. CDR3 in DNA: TGTGCCAGCAGCCCCTCAGGGGGGTACACTGAAGCTTTCTTT.

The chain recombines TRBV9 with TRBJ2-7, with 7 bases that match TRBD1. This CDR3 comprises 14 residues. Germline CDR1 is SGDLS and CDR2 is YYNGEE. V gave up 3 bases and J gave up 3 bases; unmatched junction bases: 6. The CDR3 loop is CASSATGDVYEQYF. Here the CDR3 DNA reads TGTGCCAGCAGCGCAACAGGGGACGTCTACGAGCAGTACTTC.

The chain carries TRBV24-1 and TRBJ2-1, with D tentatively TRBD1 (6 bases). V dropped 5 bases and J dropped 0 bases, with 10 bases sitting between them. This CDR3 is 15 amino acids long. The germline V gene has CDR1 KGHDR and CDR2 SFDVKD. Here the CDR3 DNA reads TGTGCCACCAGTGTTAGGGGGAGCTCCTACAATGAGCAGTTCTTC. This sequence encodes CATSVRGSSYNEQFF.

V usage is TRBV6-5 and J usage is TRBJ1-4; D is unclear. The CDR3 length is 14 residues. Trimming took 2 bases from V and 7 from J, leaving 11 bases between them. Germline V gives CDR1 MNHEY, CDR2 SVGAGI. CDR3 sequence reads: CASSYRVSAEKLFF. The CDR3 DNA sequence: TGTGCCAGCAGTTACCGGGTTAGCGCTGAAAAACTGTTTTTT.

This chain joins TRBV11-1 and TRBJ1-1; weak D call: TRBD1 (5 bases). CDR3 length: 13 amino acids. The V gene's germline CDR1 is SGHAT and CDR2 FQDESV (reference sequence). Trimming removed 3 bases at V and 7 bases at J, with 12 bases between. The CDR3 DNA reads TGTGCCAGCAGCTTTCATTCGGGACTTGAAGCTTTCTTT. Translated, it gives CASSFHSGLEAFF.

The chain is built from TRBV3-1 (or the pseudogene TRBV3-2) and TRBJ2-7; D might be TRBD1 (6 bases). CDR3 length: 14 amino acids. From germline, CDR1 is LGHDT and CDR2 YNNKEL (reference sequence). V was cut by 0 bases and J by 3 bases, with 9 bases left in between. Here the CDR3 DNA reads TGTGCCAGCAGCCAAGAGGGGACAAGCTACGAGCAGTACTTC. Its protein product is CASSQEGTSYEQYF.

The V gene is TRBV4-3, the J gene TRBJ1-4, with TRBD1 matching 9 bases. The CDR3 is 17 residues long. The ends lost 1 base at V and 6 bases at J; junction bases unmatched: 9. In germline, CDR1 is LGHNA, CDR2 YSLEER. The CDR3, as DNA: TGCGCCAGCAGCCAAGGATGGACAGGGGCTGTAGATGAAAAACTGTTTTTT. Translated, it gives CASSQGWTGAVDEKLFF.

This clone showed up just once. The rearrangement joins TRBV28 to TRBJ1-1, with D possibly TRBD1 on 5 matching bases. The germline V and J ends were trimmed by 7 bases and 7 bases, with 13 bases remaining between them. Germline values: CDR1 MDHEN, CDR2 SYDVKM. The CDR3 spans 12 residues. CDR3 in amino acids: CASIPGLGEAFF. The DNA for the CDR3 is TGTGCCAGCATCCCAGGGTTGGGTGAAGCTTTCTTT.

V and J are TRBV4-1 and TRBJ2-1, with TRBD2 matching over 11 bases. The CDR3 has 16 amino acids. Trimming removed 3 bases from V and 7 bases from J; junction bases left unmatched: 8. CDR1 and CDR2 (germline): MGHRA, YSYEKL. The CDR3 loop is CASSQFLAGGPNEQFF. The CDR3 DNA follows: TGCGCCAGCAGCCAGTTCTTAGCGGGGGGGCCAAATGAGCAGTTCTTC.

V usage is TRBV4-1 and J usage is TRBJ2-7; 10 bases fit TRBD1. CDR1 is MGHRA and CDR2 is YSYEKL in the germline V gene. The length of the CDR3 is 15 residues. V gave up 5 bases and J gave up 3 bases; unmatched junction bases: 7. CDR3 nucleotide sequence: TGCGCCAGCAGCATGGGACAGGGGACCCTCTACGAGCAGTACTTC. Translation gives CASSMGQGTLYEQYF.

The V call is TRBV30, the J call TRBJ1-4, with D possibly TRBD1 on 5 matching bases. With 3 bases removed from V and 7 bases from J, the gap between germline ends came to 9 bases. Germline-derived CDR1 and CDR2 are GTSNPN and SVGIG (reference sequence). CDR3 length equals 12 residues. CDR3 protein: CAWSRDAEKLFF. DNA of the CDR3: TGTGCCTGGAGCAGGGATGCTGAAAAACTGTTTTTT.

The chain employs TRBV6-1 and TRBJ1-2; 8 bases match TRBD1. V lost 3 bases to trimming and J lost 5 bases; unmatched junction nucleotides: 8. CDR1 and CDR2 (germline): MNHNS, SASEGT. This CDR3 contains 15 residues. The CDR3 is CASSDKDREDYGYTF. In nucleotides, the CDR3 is TGTGCCAGCAGTGACAAGGACAGGGAGGATTATGGCTACACCTTC.

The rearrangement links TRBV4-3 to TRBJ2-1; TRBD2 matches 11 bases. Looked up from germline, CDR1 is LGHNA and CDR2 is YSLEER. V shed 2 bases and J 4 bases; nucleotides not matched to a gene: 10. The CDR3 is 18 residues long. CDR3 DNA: TGCGCCAGCAGCCAAATTTCCACTAGCGGGGGTATATACAATGAGCAGTTCTTC. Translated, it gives CASSQISTSGGIYNEQFF.

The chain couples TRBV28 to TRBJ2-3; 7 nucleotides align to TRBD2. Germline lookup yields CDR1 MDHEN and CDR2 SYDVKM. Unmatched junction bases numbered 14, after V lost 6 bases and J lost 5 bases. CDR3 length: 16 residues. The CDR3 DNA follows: TGTGCCAGCAGCTCTTCCGGTGGAGGGAGGGTAGATACGCAGTATTTT. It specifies CASSSSGGGRVDTQYF.

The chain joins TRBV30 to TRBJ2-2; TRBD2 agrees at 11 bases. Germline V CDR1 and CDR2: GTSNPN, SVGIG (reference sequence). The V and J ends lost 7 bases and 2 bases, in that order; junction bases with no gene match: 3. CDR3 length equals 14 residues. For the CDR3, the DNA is TGTGCCTTGGGACTAGCGGCTAACACCGGGGAGCTGTTTTTT. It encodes CALGLAANTGELFF.

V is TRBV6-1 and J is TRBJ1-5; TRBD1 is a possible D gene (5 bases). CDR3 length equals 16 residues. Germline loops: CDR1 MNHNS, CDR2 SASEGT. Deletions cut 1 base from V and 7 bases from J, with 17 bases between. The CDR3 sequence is CASSEVQVVTIQPQHF. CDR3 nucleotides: TGTGCCAGCAGTGAAGTACAGGTGGTAACAATCCAGCCCCAGCATTTT.

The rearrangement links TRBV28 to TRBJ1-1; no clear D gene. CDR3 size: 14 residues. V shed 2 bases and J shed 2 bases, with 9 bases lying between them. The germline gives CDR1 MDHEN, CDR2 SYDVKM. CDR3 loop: CASSLPLQNTEAFF. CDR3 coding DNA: TGTGCCAGCAGTTTACCACTCCAAAACACTGAAGCTTTCTTT.

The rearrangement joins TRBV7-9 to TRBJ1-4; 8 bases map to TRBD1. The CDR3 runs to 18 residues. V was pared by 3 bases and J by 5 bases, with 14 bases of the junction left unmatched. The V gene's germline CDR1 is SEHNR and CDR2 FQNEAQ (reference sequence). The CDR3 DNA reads TGTGCCAGCAGCTTCGAGGGCCCCCAAAGGACAGGGAATGAAAAACTGTTTTTT. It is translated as CASSFEGPQRTGNEKLFF.

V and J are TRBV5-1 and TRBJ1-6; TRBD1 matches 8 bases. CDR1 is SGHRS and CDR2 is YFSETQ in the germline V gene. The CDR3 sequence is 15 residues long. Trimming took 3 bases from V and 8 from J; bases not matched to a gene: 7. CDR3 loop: CASSYKTGADSPLHF. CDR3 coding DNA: TGCGCCAGCAGCTATAAGACAGGGGCGGATTCACCCCTCCACTTT.

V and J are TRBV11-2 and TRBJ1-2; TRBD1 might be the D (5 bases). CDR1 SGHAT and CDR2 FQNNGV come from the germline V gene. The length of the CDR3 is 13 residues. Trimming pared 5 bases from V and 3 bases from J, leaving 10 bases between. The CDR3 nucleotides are TGTGCCAGCAGCCCATCCAGGGACTATGGCTACACCTTC. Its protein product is CASSPSRDYGYTF.

The CDR3: CASSSPSVSGANVLTF. The CDR3 DNA reads as TGTGCCAGCAGTTCACCCTCAGTCTCAGGGGCCAACGTCCTGACTTTC. The chain recombines TRBV27 with TRBJ2-6; D is unresolved. The CDR3 covers 16 residues. V was cut by 4 bases and J by 4 bases, with 14 bases left in between. Germline V gene data show CDR1 as MNHEY and CDR2 as SMNVEV (reference sequence).